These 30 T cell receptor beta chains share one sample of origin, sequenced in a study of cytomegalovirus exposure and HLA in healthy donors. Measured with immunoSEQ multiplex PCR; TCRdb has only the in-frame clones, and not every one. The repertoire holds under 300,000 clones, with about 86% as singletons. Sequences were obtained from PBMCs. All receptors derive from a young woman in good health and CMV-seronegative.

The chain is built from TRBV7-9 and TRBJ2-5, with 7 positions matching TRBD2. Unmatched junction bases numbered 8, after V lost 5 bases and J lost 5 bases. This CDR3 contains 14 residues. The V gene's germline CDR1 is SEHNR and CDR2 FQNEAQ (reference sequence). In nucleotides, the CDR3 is TGTGCCAGCAGCCCCGGGACTATCTCGGAGACCCAGTACTTC. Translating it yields CASSPGTISETQYF.

The CDR3 nucleotides are TGCGCCAGCACCCCGAGCCTAGCGGGAGTCTACGAGCAGTACTTC. It codes for CASTPSLAGVYEQYF. The J gene is TRBJ2-7, the V gene TRBV10-1; 10 bases are a match to TRBD2. Germline trimming cut 7 bases from V and 3 bases from J; bases unmatched to any gene: 9. Germline V gene sequence: CDR1 WNHNN, CDR2 SYGVQD (reference sequence). The CDR3 extends over 15 amino acids.

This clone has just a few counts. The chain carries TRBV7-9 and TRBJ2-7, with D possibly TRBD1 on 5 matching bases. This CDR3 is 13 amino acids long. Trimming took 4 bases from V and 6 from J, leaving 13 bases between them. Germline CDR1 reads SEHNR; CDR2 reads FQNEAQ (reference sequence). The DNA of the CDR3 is TGTGCCAGCAGCTCCTATGACAGTGGCGAGCAGTACTTC. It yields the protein CASSSYDSGEQYF.

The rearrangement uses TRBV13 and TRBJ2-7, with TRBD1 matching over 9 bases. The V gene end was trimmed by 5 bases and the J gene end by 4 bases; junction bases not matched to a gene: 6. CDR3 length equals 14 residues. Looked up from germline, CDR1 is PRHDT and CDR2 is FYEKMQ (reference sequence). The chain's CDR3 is CASSRTGEDYEQYF. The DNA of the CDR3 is TGTGCCAGCAGCAGGACAGGGGAAGATTACGAGCAGTACTTC.

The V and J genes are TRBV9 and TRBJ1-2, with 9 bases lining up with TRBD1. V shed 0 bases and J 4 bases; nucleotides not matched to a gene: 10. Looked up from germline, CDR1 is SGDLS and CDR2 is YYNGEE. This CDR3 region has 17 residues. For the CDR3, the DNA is TGTGCCAGCAGCGTAGACGGACAGGGGCGGCTAGGCTATGGCTACACCTTC. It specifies CASSVDGQGRLGYGYTF.

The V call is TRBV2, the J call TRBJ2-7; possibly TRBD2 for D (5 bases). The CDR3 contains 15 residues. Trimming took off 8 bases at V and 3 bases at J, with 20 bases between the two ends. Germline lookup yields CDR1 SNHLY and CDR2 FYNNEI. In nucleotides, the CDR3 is TGTGCCAGCTTACTGGGTAGCGAAAAAAGCTACGAGCAGTACTTC. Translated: CASLLGSEKSYEQYF. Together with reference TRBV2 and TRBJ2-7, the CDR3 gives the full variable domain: EPEVTQTPSHQVTQMGQEVILRCVPISNHLYFYWYRQILGQKVEFLVSFYNNEISEKSEIFDDQFSVERPDGSNFTLKIRSTKLEDSAMYFCASLLGSEKSYEQYFGPGTRLTVT.

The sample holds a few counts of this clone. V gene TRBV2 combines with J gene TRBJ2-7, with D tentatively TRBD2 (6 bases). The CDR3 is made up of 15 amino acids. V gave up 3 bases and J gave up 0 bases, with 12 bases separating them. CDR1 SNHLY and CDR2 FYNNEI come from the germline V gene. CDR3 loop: CASSDVSGFSYEQYF. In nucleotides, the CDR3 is TGTGCCAGCAGTGACGTGAGCGGGTTCTCCTACGAGCAGTACTTC.

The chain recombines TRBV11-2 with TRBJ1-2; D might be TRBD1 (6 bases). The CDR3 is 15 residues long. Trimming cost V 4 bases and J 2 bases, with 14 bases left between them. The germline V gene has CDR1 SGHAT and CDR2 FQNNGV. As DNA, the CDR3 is TGTGCCAGCAGCTCTTACAGGGAAAGAAACTATGGCTACACCTTC. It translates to CASSSYRERNYGYTF.

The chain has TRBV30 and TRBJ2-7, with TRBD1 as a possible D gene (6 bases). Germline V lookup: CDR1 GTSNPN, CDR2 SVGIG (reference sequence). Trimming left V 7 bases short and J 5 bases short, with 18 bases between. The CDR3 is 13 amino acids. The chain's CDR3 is CAFYPEGDDEQYF. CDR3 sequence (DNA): TGTGCCTTTTATCCAGAGGGGGACGACGAGCAGTACTTC.

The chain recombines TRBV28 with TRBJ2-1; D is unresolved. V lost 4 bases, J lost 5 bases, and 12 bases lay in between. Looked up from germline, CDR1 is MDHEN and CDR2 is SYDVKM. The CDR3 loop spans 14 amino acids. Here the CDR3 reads CASSSSHMDNEQFF. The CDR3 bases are TGTGCCAGCAGTTCATCCCACATGGACAATGAGCAGTTCTTC.

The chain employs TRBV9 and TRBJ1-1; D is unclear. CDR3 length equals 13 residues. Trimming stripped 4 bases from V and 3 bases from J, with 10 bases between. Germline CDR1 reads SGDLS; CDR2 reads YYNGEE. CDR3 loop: CASSPRSDTEAFF. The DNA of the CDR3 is TGTGCCAGCAGCCCCCGGAGCGACACTGAAGCTTTCTTT.

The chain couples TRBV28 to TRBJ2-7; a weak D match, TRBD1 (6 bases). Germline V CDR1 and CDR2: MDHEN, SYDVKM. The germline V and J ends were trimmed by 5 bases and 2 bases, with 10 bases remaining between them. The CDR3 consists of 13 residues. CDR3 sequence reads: CASSTTGTYEQYF. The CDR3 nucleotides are TGTGCCAGCAGTACGACAGGCACCTACGAGCAGTACTTC.

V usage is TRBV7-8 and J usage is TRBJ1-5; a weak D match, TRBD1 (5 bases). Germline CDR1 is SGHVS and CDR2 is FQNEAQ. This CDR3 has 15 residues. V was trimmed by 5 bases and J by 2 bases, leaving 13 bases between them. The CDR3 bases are TGTGCCAGCAGCCGCCAGGGAAGTGGCAATCAGCCCCAGCATTTT. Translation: CASSRQGSGNQPQHF.

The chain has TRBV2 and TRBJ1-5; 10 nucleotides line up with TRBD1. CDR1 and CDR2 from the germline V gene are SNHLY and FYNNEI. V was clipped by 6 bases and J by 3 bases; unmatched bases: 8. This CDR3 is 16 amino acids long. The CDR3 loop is CASRQRTGGFNQPQHF. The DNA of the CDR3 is TGTGCCAGCAGACAACGGACAGGGGGATTCAATCAGCCCCAGCATTTT.

The CDR3 loop is CASSLTGGSSYEQYF. CDR3 in DNA: TGTGCCAGCAGCCTAACAGGGGGAAGCTCCTACGAGCAGTACTTC. The V and J genes are TRBV7-6 and TRBJ2-7; TRBD1 matches 8 bases. This CDR3 spans 15 amino acids. Germline V lookup: CDR1 SGHVS, CDR2 FNYEAQ. V was pared by 5 bases and J by 0 bases, with 6 bases of the junction left unmatched.

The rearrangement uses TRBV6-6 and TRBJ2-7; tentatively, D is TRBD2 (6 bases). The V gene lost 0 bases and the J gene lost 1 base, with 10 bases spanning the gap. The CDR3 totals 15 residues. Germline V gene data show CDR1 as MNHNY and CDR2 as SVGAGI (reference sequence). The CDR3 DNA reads TGTGCCAGCAGTTACTCGTTTAGCGGATCCTACGAGCAGTACTTC. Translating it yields CASSYSFSGSYEQYF.

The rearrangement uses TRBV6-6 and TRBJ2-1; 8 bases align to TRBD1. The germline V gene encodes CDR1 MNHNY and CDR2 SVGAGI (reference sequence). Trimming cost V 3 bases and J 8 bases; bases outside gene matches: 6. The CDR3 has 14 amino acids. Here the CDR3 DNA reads TGTGCCAGCAGTTATCCGACAGGGGTCGATGAGCAGTTCTTC. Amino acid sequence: CASSYPTGVDEQFF.

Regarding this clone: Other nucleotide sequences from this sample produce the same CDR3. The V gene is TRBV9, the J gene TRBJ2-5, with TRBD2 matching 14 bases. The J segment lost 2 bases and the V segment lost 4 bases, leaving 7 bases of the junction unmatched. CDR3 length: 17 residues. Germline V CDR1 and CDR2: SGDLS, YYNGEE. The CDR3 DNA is TGTGCCAGCAGCCTCGGACTAGCGGGGGGAGGGCAAGAGACCCAGTACTTC. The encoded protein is CASSLGLAGGGQETQYF.

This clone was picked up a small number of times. This CDR3 is CASSLGTGVGTEAFF. CDR3 sequence (DNA): TGCGCCAGCAGCCTCGGGACAGGGGTGGGGACTGAAGCTTTCTTT. The chain employs TRBV4-1 and TRBJ1-1; 10 bases line up with TRBD1. Germline values: CDR1 MGHRA, CDR2 YSYEKL. With V trimmed by 4 bases and J by 5 bases, 7 bases remained unmatched. CDR3 size: 15 residues.

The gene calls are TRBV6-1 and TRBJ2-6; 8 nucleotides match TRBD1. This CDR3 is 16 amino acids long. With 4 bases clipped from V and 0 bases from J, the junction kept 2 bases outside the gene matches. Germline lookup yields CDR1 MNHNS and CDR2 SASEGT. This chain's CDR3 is CASSVDRDSGANVLTF. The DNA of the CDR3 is TGTGCCAGCAGTGTGGACAGGGACTCTGGGGCCAACGTCCTGACTTTC.

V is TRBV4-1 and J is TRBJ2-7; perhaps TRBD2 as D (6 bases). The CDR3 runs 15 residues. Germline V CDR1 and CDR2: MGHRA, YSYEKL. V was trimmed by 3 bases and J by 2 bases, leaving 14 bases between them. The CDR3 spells CASSHPISGTYEQYF. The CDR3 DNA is TGCGCCAGCAGCCATCCCATTAGCGGCACCTACGAGCAGTACTTC.

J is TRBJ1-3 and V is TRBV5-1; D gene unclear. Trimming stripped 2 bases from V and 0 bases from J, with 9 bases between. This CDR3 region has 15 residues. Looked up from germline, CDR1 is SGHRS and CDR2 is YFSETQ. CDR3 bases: TGCGCCAGCAGCTTCCACGGGAGCTCTGGAAACACCATATATTTT. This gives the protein CASSFHGSSGNTIYF.

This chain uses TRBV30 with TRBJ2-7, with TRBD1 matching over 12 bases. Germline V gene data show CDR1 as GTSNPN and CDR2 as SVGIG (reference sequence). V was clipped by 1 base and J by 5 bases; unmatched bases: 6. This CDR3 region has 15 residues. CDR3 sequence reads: CAWSASGTGGDEQYF. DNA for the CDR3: TGTGCCTGGAGTGCGTCGGGGACAGGGGGCGACGAGCAGTACTTC.

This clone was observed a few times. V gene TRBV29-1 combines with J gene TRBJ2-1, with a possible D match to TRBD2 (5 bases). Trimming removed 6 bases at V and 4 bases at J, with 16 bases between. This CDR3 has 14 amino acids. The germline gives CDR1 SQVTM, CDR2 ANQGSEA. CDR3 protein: CSVAETTSYNEQFF. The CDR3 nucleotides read TGCAGCGTCGCGGAGACTACTTCTTACAATGAGCAGTTCTTC.

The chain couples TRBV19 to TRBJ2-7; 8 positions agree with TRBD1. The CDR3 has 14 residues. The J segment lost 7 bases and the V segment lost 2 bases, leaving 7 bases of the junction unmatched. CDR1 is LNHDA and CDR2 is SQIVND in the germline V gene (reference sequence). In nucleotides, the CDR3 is TGTGCCAGTAGTATAAGGACAGGGCGTGGGGAGCAGTACTTC. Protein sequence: CASSIRTGRGEQYF.

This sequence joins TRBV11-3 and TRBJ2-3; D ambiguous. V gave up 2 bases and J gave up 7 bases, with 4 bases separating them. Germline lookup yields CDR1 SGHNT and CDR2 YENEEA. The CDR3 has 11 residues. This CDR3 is CASSLSYTQYF. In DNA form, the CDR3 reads TGTGCCAGCAGCTTATCTTATACGCAGTATTTT.

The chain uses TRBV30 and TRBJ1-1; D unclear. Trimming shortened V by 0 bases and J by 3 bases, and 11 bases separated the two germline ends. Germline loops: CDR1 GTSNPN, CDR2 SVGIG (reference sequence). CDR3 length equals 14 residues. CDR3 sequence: CAWSVSIRDTEAFF. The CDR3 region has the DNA TGTGCCTGGAGTGTATCAATCCGGGACACTGAAGCTTTCTTT.

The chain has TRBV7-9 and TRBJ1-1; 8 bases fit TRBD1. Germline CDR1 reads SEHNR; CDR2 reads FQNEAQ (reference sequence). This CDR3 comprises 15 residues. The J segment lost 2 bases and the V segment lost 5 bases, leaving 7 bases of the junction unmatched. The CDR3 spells CASSAGGAGNTEAFF. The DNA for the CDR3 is TGTGCCAGCAGCGCAGGGGGCGCAGGTAACACTGAAGCTTTCTTT.

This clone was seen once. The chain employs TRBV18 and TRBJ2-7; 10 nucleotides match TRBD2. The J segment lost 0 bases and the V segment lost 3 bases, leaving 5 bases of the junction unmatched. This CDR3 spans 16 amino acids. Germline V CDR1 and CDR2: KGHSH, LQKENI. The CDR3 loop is CASSPTSGVSSYEQYF. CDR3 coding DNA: TGTGCCAGCTCACCTACTAGCGGGGTAAGCTCCTACGAGCAGTACTTC.

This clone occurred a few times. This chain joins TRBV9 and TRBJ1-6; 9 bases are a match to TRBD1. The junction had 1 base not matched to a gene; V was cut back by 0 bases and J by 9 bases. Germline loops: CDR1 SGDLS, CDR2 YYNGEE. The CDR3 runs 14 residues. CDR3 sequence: CASSVDRGPSPLHF. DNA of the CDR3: TGTGCCAGCAGCGTAGACAGGGGGCCTTCACCCCTCCACTTT.